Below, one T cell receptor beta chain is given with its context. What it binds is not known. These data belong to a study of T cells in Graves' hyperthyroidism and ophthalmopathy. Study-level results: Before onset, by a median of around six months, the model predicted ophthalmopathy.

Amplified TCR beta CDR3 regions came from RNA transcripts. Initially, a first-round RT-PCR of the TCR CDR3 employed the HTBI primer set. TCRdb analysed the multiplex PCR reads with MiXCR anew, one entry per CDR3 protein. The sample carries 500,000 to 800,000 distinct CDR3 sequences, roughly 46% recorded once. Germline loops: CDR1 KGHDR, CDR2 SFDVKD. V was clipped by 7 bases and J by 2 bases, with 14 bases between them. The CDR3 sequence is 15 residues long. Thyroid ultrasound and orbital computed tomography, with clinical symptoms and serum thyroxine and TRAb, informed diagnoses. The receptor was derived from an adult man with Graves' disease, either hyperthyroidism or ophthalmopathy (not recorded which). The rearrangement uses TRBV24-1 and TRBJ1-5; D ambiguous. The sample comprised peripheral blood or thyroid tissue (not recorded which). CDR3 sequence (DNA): TGTGCCACCAGCAAGCAAGGGAAAGGCAATCAGCCCCAGCATTTT. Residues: CATSKQGKGNQPQHF.